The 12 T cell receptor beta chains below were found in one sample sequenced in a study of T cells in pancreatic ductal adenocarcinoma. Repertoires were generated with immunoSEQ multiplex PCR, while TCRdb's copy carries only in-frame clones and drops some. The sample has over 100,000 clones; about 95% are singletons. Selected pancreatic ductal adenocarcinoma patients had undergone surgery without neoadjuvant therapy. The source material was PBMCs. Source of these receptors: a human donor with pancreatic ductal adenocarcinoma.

CDR3 in amino acids: CASSQEAGQPQHF. CDR3 in DNA: TGCGCCAGCAGCCAAGAAGCTGGTCAGCCCCAGCATTTT. V and J are TRBV4-1 and TRBJ1-5; D call uncertain. Trimming took 0 bases from V and 6 from J, leaving 6 bases between them. This CDR3 is 13 amino acids long. Germline CDR1 and CDR2: MGHRA and YSYEKL.

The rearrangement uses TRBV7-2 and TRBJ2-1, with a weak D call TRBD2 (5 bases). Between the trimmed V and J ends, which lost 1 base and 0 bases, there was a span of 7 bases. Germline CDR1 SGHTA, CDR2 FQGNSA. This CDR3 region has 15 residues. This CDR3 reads CASSLDSGSYNEQFF. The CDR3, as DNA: TGTGCCAGCAGCTTAGACAGCGGCTCCTACAATGAGCAGTTCTTC. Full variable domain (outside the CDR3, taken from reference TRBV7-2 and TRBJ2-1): GAGVSQSPSNKVTEKGKDVELRCDPISGHTALYWYRQSLGQGLEFLIYFQGNSAPDKSGLPSDRFSAERTGGSVSTLTIQRTQQEDSAVYLCASSLDSGSYNEQFFGPGTRLTVL.

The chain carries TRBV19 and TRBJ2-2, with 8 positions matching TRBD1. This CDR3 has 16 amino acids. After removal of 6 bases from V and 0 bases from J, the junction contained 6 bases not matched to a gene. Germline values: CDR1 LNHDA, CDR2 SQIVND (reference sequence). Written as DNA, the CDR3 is TGTGCCAGTAGATCACCGGGACAGGCGAACACCGGGGAGCTGTTTTTT. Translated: CASRSPGQANTGELFF.

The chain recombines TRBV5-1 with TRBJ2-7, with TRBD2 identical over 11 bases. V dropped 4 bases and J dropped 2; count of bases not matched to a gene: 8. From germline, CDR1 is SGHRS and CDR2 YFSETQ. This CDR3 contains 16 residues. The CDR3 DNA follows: TGCGCCAGCAGCCCGCCCACTAGCGGGAGAACCTACGAGCAGTACTTC. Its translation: CASSPPTSGRTYEQYF.

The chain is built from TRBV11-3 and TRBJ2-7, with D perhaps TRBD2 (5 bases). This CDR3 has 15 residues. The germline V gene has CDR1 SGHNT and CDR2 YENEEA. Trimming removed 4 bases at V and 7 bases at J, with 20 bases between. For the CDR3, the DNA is TGTGCCAGCAGCTCCCACGAGGTCCCCCCGGGGGAGCAGTACTTC. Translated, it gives CASSSHEVPPGEQYF.

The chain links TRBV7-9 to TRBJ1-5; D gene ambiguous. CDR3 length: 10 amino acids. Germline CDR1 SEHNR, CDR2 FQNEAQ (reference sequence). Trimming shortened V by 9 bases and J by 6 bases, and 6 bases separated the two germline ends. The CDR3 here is CARSGQPQHF. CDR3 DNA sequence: TGTGCCAGATCGGGTCAGCCCCAGCATTTT. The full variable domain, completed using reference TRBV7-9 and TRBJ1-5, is DTGVSQNPRHKITKRGQNVTFRCDPISEHNRLYWYRQTLGQGPEFLTYFQNEAQLEKSRLLSDRFSAERPKGSFSTLEIQRTEQGDSAMYLCARSGQPQHFGDGTRLSIL.

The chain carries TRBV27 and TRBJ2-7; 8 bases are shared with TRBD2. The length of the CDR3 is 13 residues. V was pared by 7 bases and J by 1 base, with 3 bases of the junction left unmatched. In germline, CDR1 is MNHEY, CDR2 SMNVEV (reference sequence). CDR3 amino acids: CASMREASYEQYF. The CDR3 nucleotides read TGTGCCAGCATGCGGGAGGCTTCCTACGAGCAGTACTTC.

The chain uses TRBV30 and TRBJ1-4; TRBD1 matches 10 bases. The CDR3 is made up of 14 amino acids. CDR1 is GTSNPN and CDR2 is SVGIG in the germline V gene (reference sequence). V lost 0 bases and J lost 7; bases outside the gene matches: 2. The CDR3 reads CAWSVGTGVEKLFF. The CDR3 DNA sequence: TGTGCCTGGAGTGTAGGGACAGGGGTTGAAAAACTGTTTTTT.

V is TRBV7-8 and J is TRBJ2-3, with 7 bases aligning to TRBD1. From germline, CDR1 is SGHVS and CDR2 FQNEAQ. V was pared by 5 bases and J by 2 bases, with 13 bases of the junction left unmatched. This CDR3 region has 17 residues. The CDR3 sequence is CASSTDRARKYTDTQYF. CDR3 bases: TGTGCCAGCAGCACCGACAGGGCTCGGAAATACACAGATACGCAGTATTTT.

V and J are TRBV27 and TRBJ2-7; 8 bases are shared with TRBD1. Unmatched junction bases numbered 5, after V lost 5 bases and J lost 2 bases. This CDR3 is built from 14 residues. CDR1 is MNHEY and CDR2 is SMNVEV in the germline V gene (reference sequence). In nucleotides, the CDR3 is TGTGCCAGCAGTCTTATGGGACAGGCCTACGAGCAGTACTTC. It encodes CASSLMGQAYEQYF.

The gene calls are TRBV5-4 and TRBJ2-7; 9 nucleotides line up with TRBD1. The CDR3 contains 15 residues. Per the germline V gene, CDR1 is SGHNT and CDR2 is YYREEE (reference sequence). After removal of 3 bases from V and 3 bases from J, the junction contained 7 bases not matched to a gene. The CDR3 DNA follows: TGTGCCAGCAGCTCCGTCGGACAGGGGTTCTACGAGCAGTACTTC. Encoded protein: CASSSVGQGFYEQYF.

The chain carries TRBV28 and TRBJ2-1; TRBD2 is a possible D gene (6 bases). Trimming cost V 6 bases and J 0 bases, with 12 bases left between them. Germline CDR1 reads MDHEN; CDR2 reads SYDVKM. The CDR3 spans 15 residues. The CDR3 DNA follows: TGTGCCAGCAGAGGGACTTCCAGCTCCTACAATGAGCAGTTCTTC. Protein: CASRGTSSSYNEQFF.